The 9 T cell receptor beta chains in this list originate from one sample, sequenced in a study of blood T cell repertoires in COVID-19. Assay used: immunoSEQ multiplex PCR; TCRdb lists only in-frame clones, some missing. The sample shows 50,000 to 65,000 clones, around 85% of them seen only once. The sample consisted of peripheral blood. The receptors here all came from a man between 40 and 49 years old with active COVID-19.

The V call is TRBV7-9, the J call TRBJ1-6; a weak D match, TRBD1 (5 bases). The CDR3 has 15 residues. V was trimmed by 1 base and J by 4 bases, leaving 8 bases between them. CDR1 is SEHNR, CDR2 FQNEAQ, per germline (reference sequence). The CDR3 DNA is TGTGCCAGCAGCTTAGTCGGGGGGTATAATTCACCCCTCCACTTT. It translates to CASSLVGGYNSPLHF.

This CDR3 is CASSQVAAVRQGLYEQYF. The DNA for the CDR3 is TGTGCCAGCAGCCAAGTCGCCGCGGTGCGACAGGGGCTGTACGAGCAGTACTTC. This chain uses TRBV3-1 (or the pseudogene TRBV3-2) with TRBJ2-7; 8 bases map to TRBD1. Germline-derived CDR1 and CDR2 are LGHDT and YNNKEL (reference sequence). V lost 1 base, J lost 4 bases, and 15 bases stayed unmatched. There are 18 residues in the CDR3.

This clone is termed medium-sized. The CDR3 nucleotides are TGTGCCAGTAGTATCCAGGATTATAGCAATCAGCCCCAGCATTTT. Translation gives CASSIQDYSNQPQHF. The rearrangement links TRBV19 to TRBJ1-5; unclear D gene. CDR1 and CDR2 (germline): LNHDA, SQIVND (reference sequence). The V end was cut by 3 bases, the J end by 0 bases, with 9 bases between. The CDR3 length is 15 residues.

The chain carries TRBV7-9 and TRBJ2-5; D is perhaps TRBD1 (5 bases). This CDR3 region has 16 residues. V lost 2 bases, J lost 4 bases, and 17 bases lay in between. The germline gives CDR1 SEHNR, CDR2 FQNEAQ (reference sequence). The DNA for the CDR3 is TGTGCCAGCAGCTTAACCAGTGTGGTTGGGGCAGAGACCCAGTACTTC. Its translation: CASSLTSVVGAETQYF.

The genes are TRBV19 and TRBJ1-1; a weak D match, TRBD1 (6 bases). Per the germline V gene, CDR1 is LNHDA and CDR2 is SQIVND (reference sequence). The germline V and J ends were trimmed by 6 bases and 1 base, with 12 bases remaining between them. CDR3 length: 14 amino acids. DNA for the CDR3: TGTGCCAGTAGATCCGGGACAACGAACACTGAAGCTTTCTTT. It translates to CASRSGTTNTEAFF.

The chain links TRBV6-6 to TRBJ1-5; 7 nucleotides match TRBD1. The CDR3 totals 17 residues. V lost 5 bases, J lost 7 bases, and 17 bases stayed unmatched. Germline V gene sequence: CDR1 MNHNY, CDR2 SVGAGI (reference sequence). CDR3 nucleotides: TGTGCCAGCAGTCCAACTCAGACCGAGGGGGCGCGGCAGCCCCAGCATTTT. Amino acids: CASSPTQTEGARQPQHF.

This clone came up a few times. This sequence joins TRBV4-2 and TRBJ2-7; 9 bases agree with TRBD2. Germline assignment: CDR1 LGHNA and CDR2 YNFKEQ. V shed 0 bases and J 2 bases; nucleotides not matched to a gene: 5. The CDR3 has 16 amino acids. CDR3 amino acids: CASSQDETSGTYEQYF. The CDR3 DNA is TGTGCCAGCAGCCAAGATGAGACTAGCGGAACCTACGAGCAGTACTTC.

The rearrangement joins TRBV30 to TRBJ2-1, with D possibly being TRBD2 (6 bases). CDR1 GTSNPN and CDR2 SVGIG come from the germline V gene (reference sequence). This CDR3 is built from 13 residues. Trimming left V 1 base short and J 10 bases short, with 14 bases between. This chain's CDR3 is CAWSGVVRGEQFF. The CDR3 DNA reads TGTGCCTGGAGTGGGGTTGTCCGGGGGGAGCAGTTCTTC. Full variable domain (missing parts from reference TRBV30 and TRBJ2-1): SQTIHQWPATLVQPVGSPLSLECTVEGTSNPNLYWYRQAAGRGLQLLFYSVGIGQISSEVPQNLSASRPQDRQFILSSKKLLLSDSGFYLCAWSGVVRGEQFFGPGTRLTVL.

The chain employs TRBV18 and TRBJ2-1, with TRBD2 matching over 9 bases. V gave up 9 bases and J gave up 1 base; unmatched junction bases: 7. The length of the CDR3 is 15 residues. CDR1 and CDR2 from the germline V gene are KGHSH and LQKENI. The CDR3 loop reads CASSEGLASYNEQFF. In nucleotides, the CDR3 is TGTGCCAGTTCCGAGGGACTAGCTTCCTACAATGAGCAGTTCTTC. Looking up the rest from reference TRBV18 and TRBJ2-1 gives the full variable domain: NAGVMQNPRHLVRRRGQEARLRCSPMKGHSHVYWYRQLPEEGLKFMVYLQKENIIDESGMPKERFSAEFPKEGPSILRIQQVVRGDSAAYFCASSEGLASYNEQFFGPGTRLTVL.